These 4 T cell receptor beta chains share one sample of origin, sequenced in a study of radiotherapy plus CTLA-4 blockade in lung cancer. Repertoires were generated with immunoSEQ multiplex PCR, while TCRdb's copy carries only in-frame clones and drops some. Here the sample spans around 82,000 clones, around 90% being singletons. The sample was peripheral blood, taken from a patient treated with radiotherapy plus ipilimumab. The receptors stem from a human donor with non-small cell lung cancer that progressed on radiotherapy plus ipilimumab.

The chain employs TRBV7-2 and TRBJ2-2; the D is unclear. There are 18 residues in the CDR3. V was clipped by 6 bases and J by 4 bases, with 24 bases between them. The V gene's germline CDR1 is SGHTA and CDR2 FQGNSA. CDR3 protein: CASSRLTLTFRGTGELFF. Written as DNA, the CDR3 is TGTGCCAGCAGTAGACTTACATTAACTTTTCGTGGCACCGGGGAGCTGTTTTTT. The full variable domain, with the rest looked up from reference TRBV7-2 and TRBJ2-2, is GAGVSQSPSNKVTEKGKDVELRCDPISGHTALYWYRQSLGQGLEFLIYFQGNSAPDKSGLPSDRFSAERTGGSVSTLTIQRTQQEDSAVYLCASSRLTLTFRGTGELFFGEGSRLTVL.

V and J are TRBV5-1 and TRBJ2-1, with 11 nucleotides matching TRBD2. V trimming: 3 bases; J trimming: 9 bases; junction bases outside the gene matches: 8. CDR3 length equals 15 residues. Germline V gene sequence: CDR1 SGHRS, CDR2 YFSETQ. Here the CDR3 reads CASSYSGGATVEQFF. CDR3 coding DNA: TGCGCCAGCAGCTATAGCGGGGGGGCCACGGTTGAGCAGTTCTTC.

The chain combines TRBV27 with TRBJ1-4; 7 nucleotides align to TRBD1. The CDR3 totals 17 residues. Germline V lookup: CDR1 MNHEY, CDR2 SMNVEV (reference sequence). V shed 1 base and J 4 bases; nucleotides not matched to a gene: 9. In DNA, the CDR3 is TGTGCCAGCAGTTTATACGTGACAGGGAGTGGTAATGAAAAACTGTTTTTT. Amino acid sequence: CASSLYVTGSGNEKLFF.

The chain is built from TRBV15 and TRBJ1-5; D ambiguous. With 1 base removed from V and 5 bases from J, the gap between germline ends came to 9 bases. There are 14 residues in the CDR3. Germline assignment: CDR1 LNHNV and CDR2 YYDKDF (reference sequence). The CDR3 region has the DNA TGTGCCACCAGCAGAGGCCGAGCGGATCAGCCCCAGCATTTT. Its protein is CATSRGRADQPQHF. The full variable domain, with the rest looked up from reference TRBV15 and TRBJ1-5, is DAMVIQNPRYQVTQFGKPVTLSCSQTLNHNVMYWYQQKSSQAPKLLFHYYDKDFNNEADTPDNFQSRRPNTSFCFLDIRSPGLGDTAMYLCATSRGRADQPQHFGDGTRLSIL.